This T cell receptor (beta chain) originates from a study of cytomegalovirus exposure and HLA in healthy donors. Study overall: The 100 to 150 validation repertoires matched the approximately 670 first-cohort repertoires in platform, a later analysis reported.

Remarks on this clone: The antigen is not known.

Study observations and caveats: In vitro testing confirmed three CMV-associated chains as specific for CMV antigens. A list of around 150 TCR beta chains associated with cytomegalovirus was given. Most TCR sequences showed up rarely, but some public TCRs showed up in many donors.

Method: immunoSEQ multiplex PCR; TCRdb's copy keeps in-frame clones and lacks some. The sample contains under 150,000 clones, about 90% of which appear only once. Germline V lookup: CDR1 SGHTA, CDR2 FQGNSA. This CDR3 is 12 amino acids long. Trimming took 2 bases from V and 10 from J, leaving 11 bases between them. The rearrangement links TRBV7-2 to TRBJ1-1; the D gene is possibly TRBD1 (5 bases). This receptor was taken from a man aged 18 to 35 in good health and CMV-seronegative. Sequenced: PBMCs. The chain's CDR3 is CASSLTQGRAFF. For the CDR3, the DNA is TGTGCCAGCAGCTTAACCCAGGGAAGAGCTTTCTTT.